The 31 T cell receptor beta chains listed next were all sequenced from one sample in a study of T cells after yellow fever vaccination. From the 5' RACE reads, TCRdb called clonotypes with MiXCR, one entry per CDR3 protein. The sample shows around 310,000 distinct CDR3 sequences, about 3.5% of them seen only once. This specimen was PBMCs, taken on the day of the yellow fever booster vaccination. All receptors derive from a man younger than 30 who received the YFV17D yellow fever vaccine.

This clonotype is termed medium-sized. J is TRBJ2-1 and V is TRBV7-3; unclear D gene. Trimming left V 5 bases short and J 10 bases short, with 12 bases between. CDR1 is SGHTA and CDR2 is FQGTGA in the germline V gene. CDR3 length: 12 residues. CDR3 protein: CASSATLGEQFF. CDR3 in DNA: TGTGCCAGCAGCGCCACCCTGGGCGAGCAGTTCTTC.

The table lists this clonotype with many counts. The chain links TRBV5-8 to TRBJ2-1, with a tentative D call TRBD2 (7 bases). Trimming left V 9 bases short and J 1 base short, with 17 bases between. Germline loops: CDR1 SGHTS, CDR2 YDEGEE. The CDR3 extends over 15 amino acids. The CDR3 spells CATNLGGASYNEQFF. The CDR3 nucleotides read TGTGCCACCAACCTGGGGGGGGCGTCCTACAATGAGCAGTTCTTC. Full variable domain (missing parts from reference TRBV5-8 and TRBJ2-1): EAGVTQSPTHLIKTRGQQATLRCSPISGHTSVYWYQQALGLGLQFLLWYDEGEERNRGNFPPRFSGRQFPNYSSELNVNALELEDSALYLCATNLGGASYNEQFFGPGTRLTVL.

This clonotype has at least ten counts. The V gene is TRBV12-3 or TRBV12-4, the J gene TRBJ2-7, with D possibly matching TRBD1 (5 bases). Trimming pared 4 bases from V and 7 bases from J, leaving 8 bases between. The CDR3 length is 11 residues. The CDR3 nucleotides read TGTGCCAGCAGTTCAGGGCAGGAGCAGTACTTC. It is translated as CASSSGQEQYF.

This clonotype was detected many times. J is TRBJ2-7 and V is TRBV12-3 or TRBV12-4, with a tentative D call TRBD2 (6 bases). V was cut by 3 bases and J by 3 bases, with 15 bases left in between. There are 15 residues in the CDR3. The CDR3 sequence is CASSFRGSTLYEQYF. The CDR3 nucleotides read TGTGCCAGCAGTTTTCGGGGGTCGACCCTCTACGAGCAGTACTTC.

This clonotype showed up just a few times. The chain has TRBV24-1 and TRBJ1-1; TRBD1 matches at 7 bases. CDR1 is KGHDR and CDR2 is SFDVKD in the germline V gene. The CDR3 is 14 residues long. Trimming removed 4 bases from V and 6 bases from J; junction bases left unmatched: 7. The CDR3 bases are TGTGCCACCAGTGACAACAGGGGAGGCGCTGAAGCTTTCTTT. Protein: CATSDNRGGAEAFF.

V gene TRBV29-1 combines with J gene TRBJ1-5; D possibly corresponds to TRBD1 (5 bases). The CDR3 is made up of 13 amino acids. Germline lookup yields CDR1 SQVTM and CDR2 ANQGSEA. With 4 bases removed from V and 3 bases from J, the gap between germline ends came to 10 bases. CDR3 sequence (DNA): TGCAGCGTTGCGGGGCAGTACAATCAGCCCCAGCATTTT. This gives the protein CSVAGQYNQPQHF.

This clonotype was observed at least ten times. This chain connects TRBV7-3 to TRBJ1-1; a possible D gene is TRBD1 (6 bases). Trimming stripped 5 bases from V and 5 bases from J, with 12 bases between. CDR3 length: 13 amino acids. The germline V gene has CDR1 SGHTA and CDR2 FQGTGA. As DNA, the CDR3 is TGTGCCAGCAGCACACAGGGTGTAACTGAAGCTTTCTTT. Protein sequence: CASSTQGVTEAFF.

This clonotype was found a few times. The rearrangement joins TRBV10-3 to TRBJ1-1; 10 nucleotides align to TRBD1. Trimming cost V 4 bases and J 3 bases; bases outside gene matches: 5. Germline CDR1 ENHRY, CDR2 SYGVKD. The CDR3 length is 15 residues. DNA for the CDR3: TGTGCCATCAGTGGACAGGGGGCTCGGGACACTGAAGCTTTCTTT. This sequence encodes CAISGQGARDTEAFF.

This clonotype was seen at least ten times. The chain uses TRBV4-1 and TRBJ1-6, with TRBD1 as a possible D gene (5 bases). CDR3 length: 16 amino acids. Germline CDR1 reads MGHRA; CDR2 reads YSYEKL. Trimming cost V 1 base and J 7 bases, with 14 bases left between them. The CDR3 DNA reads TGCGCCAGCAGCCAAGTGTTGGGGACGCAGAATTCACCCCTCCACTTT. It specifies CASSQVLGTQNSPLHF.

This chain joins TRBV13 and TRBJ2-7; D unresolved. V gave up 5 bases and J gave up 1 base, with 12 bases separating them. CDR1 and CDR2 from the germline V gene are PRHDT and FYEKMQ (reference sequence). This CDR3 has 14 amino acids. The CDR3 DNA is TGTGCCAGCAGCCCAAGCGACGAGTCCTACGAGCAGTACGTC. This gives the protein CASSPSDESYEQYV.

This clonotype was picked up many times. The chain joins TRBV12-3 or TRBV12-4 to TRBJ2-1; no firm D call. Trimming left V 2 bases short and J 7 bases short, with 6 bases between. The CDR3 is made up of 12 amino acids. This CDR3 reads CASSLSRNEQFF. Written as DNA, the CDR3 is TGTGCCAGCAGTTTATCTAGGAATGAGCAGTTCTTC.

This clonotype was seen a few times. The V gene is TRBV11-1, the J gene TRBJ2-5; D not certain. This CDR3 is 11 amino acids long. V was clipped by 11 bases and J by 0 bases, with 7 bases between them. Germline CDR1 and CDR2: SGHAT and FQDESV (reference sequence). DNA of the CDR3: TGTGCCTCCGGACACCAAGAGACCCAGTACTTC. Its protein is CASGHQETQYF.

The CDR3 region is CASRLEEGGNANTGELFF. The CDR3 DNA reads TGTGCAAGTCGCTTAGAGGAGGGGGGTAACGCGAACACCGGGGAGCTGTTTTTT. The V gene is TRBV12-2, the J gene TRBJ2-2; the table names TRBD1, a call not compared with the DNA. TRBV12-2 is flagged as a pseudogene. This CDR3 contains 18 residues.

This clonotype has a count of ten or more. The V gene is TRBV7-2, the J gene TRBJ1-5, with 11 bases lining up with TRBD1. The CDR3 contains 14 residues. Germline lookup yields CDR1 SGHTA and CDR2 FQGNSA. J was trimmed by 9 bases and V by 4 bases; bases with no gene match: 5. CDR3 nucleotide sequence: TGTGCCAGCAGCTCCGGGACAGGGGGGTTGCCCCAGCATTTT. This sequence encodes CASSSGTGGLPQHF.

This clonotype was seen more than once but under ten times. The J gene is TRBJ2-3, the V gene TRBV6-2 or TRBV6-3; 8 nucleotides align to TRBD2. The germline gives CDR1 MNHEY, CDR2 SVGEGT. V lost 0 bases to trimming and J lost 0 bases; unmatched junction nucleotides: 5. The CDR3 extends over 17 amino acids. The CDR3 DNA is TGTGCCAGCAGTTACTCGAGAACTAGCGGAAGCACAGATACGCAGTATTTT. Protein: CASSYSRTSGSTDTQYF.

V is TRBV5-1 and J is TRBJ2-7; possible D gene TRBD2, 6 bases. V was clipped by 4 bases and J by 6 bases, with 23 bases between them. CDR3 length: 16 amino acids. Germline V gene data show CDR1 as SGHRS and CDR2 as YFSETQ. The CDR3: CASSDGGLIEVGEQYF. The CDR3, as DNA: TGCGCCAGCAGCGACGGGGGACTCATTGAAGTAGGCGAGCAGTACTTC.

This clonotype has more than one count but fewer than ten. V is TRBV7-9 and J is TRBJ2-3; D remains ambiguous. Trimming took 4 bases from V and 8 from J, leaving 16 bases between them. This CDR3 has 14 amino acids. Per the germline V gene, CDR1 is SEHNR and CDR2 is FQNEAQ (reference sequence). The CDR3 region is CASSSRPTDLTQYF. The CDR3, as DNA: TGTGCCAGCAGCTCCCGCCCCACCGACCTTACGCAGTATTTT.

This clonotype has more than one count but fewer than ten. This chain joins TRBV20-1 and TRBJ2-1; D is undetermined. The CDR3 has 10 residues. In germline, CDR1 is DFQATT, CDR2 SNEGSKA (reference sequence). The V and J ends lost 6 bases and 15 bases respectively, with 15 bases between them. The CDR3 loop reads CSATTLSPFF. In DNA, the CDR3 is TGCAGTGCAACGACACTTTCGCCGTTCTTC.

This clonotype occurred many times. The CDR3 spells CSAWRTSGGPRAQETQYF. The CDR3 DNA sequence: TGCAGTGCTTGGAGGACTAGCGGGGGGCCGAGGGCCCAAGAGACCCAGTACTTC. The chain joins TRBV20-1 to TRBJ2-5, with 14 bases aligning to TRBD2. The germline gives CDR1 DFQATT, CDR2 SNEGSKA (reference sequence). V dropped 5 bases and J dropped 1; count of bases not matched to a gene: 12. The CDR3 totals 18 residues.

This clonotype came up many times. The rearrangement links TRBV6-6 to TRBJ2-5; TRBD1 matches 7 bases. Germline CDR1 is MNHNY and CDR2 is SVGAGI (reference sequence). The CDR3 runs to 12 residues. V was clipped by 6 bases and J by 5 bases; unmatched bases: 3. The CDR3 here is CASREQGETQYF. CDR3 coding DNA: TGTGCCAGCAGAGAACAGGGGGAGACCCAGTACTTC.

The chain has TRBV4-1 and TRBJ1-4, with a weak D call TRBD1 (5 bases). V dropped 3 bases and J dropped 7 bases, with 12 bases sitting between them. Germline values: CDR1 MGHRA, CDR2 YSYEKL. The CDR3 is 14 amino acids. The CDR3 nucleotides are TGCGCCAGCAGCCATGGTGGACATCCTGAAAAACTGTTTTTT. As protein: CASSHGGHPEKLFF.

This clonotype was detected ten times or more. CDR3 sequence (DNA): TGTGCCAGCAGGCTCCGAGTCGACAATGAGCAGTTCTTC. Its translation: CASRLRVDNEQFF. This chain uses TRBV5-4 with TRBJ2-1; D not certain. Germline values: CDR1 SGHNT, CDR2 YYREEE (reference sequence). The CDR3 has 13 residues. The germline V and J ends were trimmed by 5 bases and 5 bases, with 11 bases remaining between them. Combining the CDR3 with reference TRBV5-4 and TRBJ2-1 gives the whole variable domain ETGVTQSPTHLIKTRGQQVTLRCSSQSGHNTVSWYQQALGQGPQFIFQYYREEENGRGNFPPRFSGLQFPNYSSELNVNALELDDSALYLCASRLRVDNEQFFGPGTRLTVL.

Many counts were recorded for this clonotype. V is TRBV6-6 and J is TRBJ1-2; D is possibly TRBD1 (5 bases). V lost 2 bases and J 4 bases, leaving 11 bases between the germline ends. Germline V gene data show CDR1 as MNHNY and CDR2 as SVGAGI (reference sequence). The CDR3 spans 14 residues. The CDR3 is CASSYDAGSYGYTF. CDR3 in DNA: TGTGCCAGCAGTTACGATGCAGGGAGCTATGGCTACACCTTC.

This clonotype has ten or more counts. V is TRBV11-2 and J is TRBJ2-5; tentatively, D is TRBD1 (6 bases). Looked up from germline, CDR1 is SGHAT and CDR2 is FQNNGV. This CDR3 is 14 amino acids long. With 2 bases removed from V and 2 bases from J, the gap between germline ends came to 9 bases. Here the CDR3 reads CASSLRGWQETQYF. For the CDR3, the DNA is TGTGCCAGCAGCTTAAGGGGGTGGCAAGAGACCCAGTACTTC.

This clonotype was detected many times. The chain employs TRBV28 and TRBJ2-5, with TRBD2 matching 10 bases. The length of the CDR3 is 16 residues. The V gene's germline CDR1 is MDHEN and CDR2 SYDVKM. V lost 1 base to trimming and J lost 4 bases; unmatched junction nucleotides: 6. CDR3 loop: CASSLLERGGRETQYF. CDR3 DNA sequence: TGTGCCAGCAGTTTATTAGAGCGGGGGGGCCGAGAGACCCAGTACTTC.

This clonotype was counted at least ten times. This chain links TRBV4-3 with TRBJ1-2; no firm D call. This CDR3 contains 17 residues. Germline V CDR1 and CDR2: LGHNA, YSLEER. The V gene lost 0 bases and the J gene lost 4 bases, with 18 bases spanning the gap. The DNA for the CDR3 is TGCGCCAGCAGCCAAGAATGGAGCCCTCAACCCTCCTATGGCTACACCTTC. Its translation: CASSQEWSPQPSYGYTF.

This clonotype was counted a few times. The rearrangement joins TRBV7-2 to TRBJ2-1, with D unresolved. Trimming pared 5 bases from V and 0 bases from J, leaving 11 bases between. Germline CDR1 is SGHTA and CDR2 is FQGNSA. The length of the CDR3 is 15 residues. CDR3 loop: CASSITSSSYNEQFF. Written as DNA, the CDR3 is TGTGCCAGCAGCATAACCAGTAGCTCCTACAATGAGCAGTTCTTC.

This clonotype was detected a few times. The chain employs TRBV7-2 and TRBJ2-4, with D hard to call. The germline gives CDR1 SGHTA, CDR2 FQGNSA. This CDR3 has 16 amino acids. V gave up 4 bases and J gave up 6 bases, with 19 bases separating them. In DNA form, the CDR3 reads TGTGCCAGCAGCTGGGGAAGCAGCGCTTGGATAAACATTCAGTACTTC. Protein sequence: CASSWGSSAWINIQYF.

This clonotype was counted only a few times. The rearrangement links TRBV7-2 to TRBJ1-1; D gene ambiguous. Trimming left V 0 bases short and J 6 bases short, with 8 bases between. The CDR3 spans 13 residues. Germline V lookup: CDR1 SGHTA, CDR2 FQGNSA. CDR3 in DNA: TGTGCCAGCAGCTTAGCGCCGGAATCTGAAGCTTTCTTT. Residues: CASSLAPESEAFF.

The chain combines TRBV6-2 or TRBV6-3 with TRBJ2-5, with D maybe TRBD2 (6 bases). The V end lost 2 bases, the J end lost 1 base, and 11 bases lay between the germline ends. This CDR3 has 15 amino acids. Germline CDR1 reads MNHEY; CDR2 reads SVGEGT. CDR3 region: CASSYMDYAQETQYF. The CDR3 DNA reads TGTGCCAGCAGTTACATGGACTACGCCCAAGAGACCCAGTACTTC.

This clonotype occurred a few times. The chain links TRBV6-1 to TRBJ1-4; the D is unclear. Germline values: CDR1 MNHNS, CDR2 SASEGT. The CDR3 runs to 12 residues. The V end was cut by 1 base, the J end by 10 bases, with 7 bases between. The CDR3 DNA reads TGTGCCAGCAGTGAAGGGACGCCAAAACTGTTTTTT. Protein: CASSEGTPKLFF.